Listed here are 3 T cell receptor beta chains from one sample, sequenced in a study of T cell repertoires in cytomegalovirus infection. TCRdb redid the calling of the reads with MiXCR, one entry per CDR3 protein. This table has under 600,000 distinct CDR3 sequences, approximately 15% appearing once. Specimen: CD8+ T cells from PBMCs. These receptors were taken from a human donor in good health (CMV status not recorded). Some clones in this sample may be carry-over from other donors' samples.

At least ten counts were recorded for this clonotype. The V and J genes are TRBV6-1 and TRBJ2-1, with D tentatively TRBD2 (5 bases). Germline V gives CDR1 MNHNS, CDR2 SASEGT. V lost 5 bases and J lost 5, with 13 bases in between. The CDR3 consists of 14 residues. The CDR3 reads CASSRRGENNEQFF. The CDR3 DNA sequence: TGTGCCAGCAGTCGCCGTGGGGAGAACAATGAGCAGTTCTTC.

The rearrangement links TRBV27 to TRBJ1-5; possible D gene TRBD1, 5 bases. Deletions cut 5 bases from V and 3 bases from J, with 11 bases between. This CDR3 region has 14 residues. CDR1 is MNHEY and CDR2 is SMNVEV in the germline V gene (reference sequence). CDR3 sequence reads: CASSGGNDNQPQHF. CDR3 bases: TGTGCCAGCAGTGGGGGTAATGACAATCAGCCCCAGCATTTT.

This clonotype has a handful of counts. The genes are TRBV5-6 and TRBJ1-2; 7 positions match TRBD1. Germline values: CDR1 SGHDT, CDR2 YYEEEE. The V segment lost 5 bases and the J segment 0 bases; nucleotides outside the gene matches: 1. The CDR3 totals 13 residues. The CDR3 is CASRGQTNYGYTF. Here the CDR3 DNA reads TGTGCCAGCAGGGGACAGACTAACTATGGCTACACCTTC.